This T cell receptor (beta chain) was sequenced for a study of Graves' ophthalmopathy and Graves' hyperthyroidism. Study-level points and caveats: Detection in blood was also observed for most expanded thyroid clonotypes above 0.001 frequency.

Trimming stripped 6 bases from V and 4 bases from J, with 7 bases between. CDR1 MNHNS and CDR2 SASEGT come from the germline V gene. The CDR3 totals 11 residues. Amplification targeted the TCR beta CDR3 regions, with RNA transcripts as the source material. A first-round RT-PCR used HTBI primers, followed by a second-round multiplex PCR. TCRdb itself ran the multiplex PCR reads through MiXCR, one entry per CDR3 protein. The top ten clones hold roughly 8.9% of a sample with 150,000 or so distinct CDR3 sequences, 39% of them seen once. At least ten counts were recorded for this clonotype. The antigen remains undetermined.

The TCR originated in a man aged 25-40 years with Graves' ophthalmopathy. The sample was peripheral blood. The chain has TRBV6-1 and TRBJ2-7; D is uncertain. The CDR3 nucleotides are TGTGCCAGCAGGGAGCAATACGAGCAGTACTTC. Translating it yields CASREQYEQYF.